This T cell receptor beta chain derives from a study of CD8 T cells in ankylosing spondylitis. Study results and limitations: Some of the motif variants had earlier been found in reactive arthritis patients' fluid and blood. Disease-linked clones displayed a CD8+ phenotype and appeared relatively rarely in peripheral blood. Disease-linked clones reportedly showed significant enrichment in matched ankylosing spondylitis synovial fluid. Apparently characteristic of ankylosing spondylitis blood was a TCR beta motif (roughly eight highly homologous variants).

Regarding this clonotype: Its antigen is undetermined.

Quantitative molecular-barcoded 5'-RACE generated the TCR beta libraries. TCRdb called the 5' RACE reads again in MiXCR, with one record for every CDR3 protein. The table includes a few hundred thousand distinct CDR3 sequences, 20% to 25% detected once. The CDR3 consists of 15 residues. CDR1 is SGHTA, CDR2 FQGNSA, per germline. Trimming removed 3 bases at V and 3 bases at J, with 13 bases between. The chain couples TRBV7-2 to TRBJ2-3, with D unclear. This TCR was recovered from a male donor with ankylosing spondylitis. The sample was blood, either unsorted or a sorted T cell fraction (not recorded which). CDR3 DNA: TGTGCCAGCAGCTTCCGCCGTATCGCAACAGATACGCAGTATTTT. This gives the protein CASSFRRIATDTQYF.